These 28 T cell receptor beta chains originate from one sample sequenced in a study of cytotoxic CD8 clonotypes in ibrutinib-treated CLL. Generated by immunoSEQ multiplex PCR, the TCRdb table keeps only in-frame clones and is missing some. The sample consists of 52,000 or so clones, approximately 82% of them appearing once. The sample consisted of PBMCs, taken after 24 months of ibrutinib treatment. Receptor source: a human donor with chronic lymphocytic leukemia.

CDR3 residues: CSGQDRGSYNEQFF. CDR3 in DNA: TGCAGCGGCCAGGACAGGGGTTCCTACAATGAGCAGTTCTTC. V is TRBV29-1 and J is TRBJ2-1; 9 positions match TRBD1. V was clipped by 7 bases and J by 1 base; unmatched bases: 5. The CDR3 consists of 14 residues. Germline V CDR1 and CDR2: SQVTM, ANQGSEA.

This rearrangement joins TRBV19 to TRBJ2-3; 7 nucleotides match TRBD1. V lost 5 bases to trimming and J lost 3 bases; unmatched junction nucleotides: 8. Germline V lookup: CDR1 LNHDA, CDR2 SQIVND (reference sequence). This CDR3 is built from 15 residues. CDR3 in DNA: TGTGCCAGTAGTTCGACAGGGATTGGGACAGATACGCAGTATTTT. As protein: CASSSTGIGTDTQYF.

The chain uses TRBV5-1 and TRBJ2-3, with TRBD2 identical over 10 bases. The ends lost 4 bases at V and 2 bases at J; junction bases unmatched: 10. Per the germline V gene, CDR1 is SGHRS and CDR2 is YFSETQ. The CDR3 is made up of 17 amino acids. CDR3 nucleotides: TGCGCCAGCAGCAGGGGTGGACTAGCGGACCCCACAGATACGCAGTATTTT. Protein: CASSRGGLADPTDTQYF.

The chain is built from TRBV2 and TRBJ1-4, with D hard to call. Germline values: CDR1 SNHLY, CDR2 FYNNEI. This CDR3 is 12 amino acids long. Trimming cost V 10 bases and J 0 bases, with 6 bases left between them. CDR3 coding DNA: TGTGCCATGGGGACAACTAATGAAAAACTGTTTTTT. Residues: CAMGTTNEKLFF.

V and J are TRBV11-3 and TRBJ2-1; the D is unclear. This CDR3 has 14 residues. The germline CDR1 and CDR2 sequences are SGHNT and YENEEA. Between the trimmed V and J ends, which lost 5 bases and 4 bases, there was a span of 12 bases. CDR3 in amino acids: CASSPTSAYNEQFF. The CDR3 bases are TGTGCCAGCAGCCCCACGAGCGCGTACAATGAGCAGTTCTTC.

The DNA of the CDR3 is TGTGCCAGCAGCCCGGGGACAGGGGGAATGGATGGCTACACCTTC. This translates into CASSPGTGGMDGYTF. V gene TRBV9 combines with J gene TRBJ1-2; 11 bases are a match to TRBD1. The CDR3 consists of 15 residues. Germline CDR1 SGDLS, CDR2 YYNGEE. Trimming removed 4 bases from V and 6 bases from J; junction bases left unmatched: 8.

This rearrangement joins TRBV15 to TRBJ2-3; TRBD2 might be the D (6 bases). The CDR3 spans 16 residues. CDR1 is LNHNV and CDR2 is YYDKDF in the germline V gene (reference sequence). V lost 5 bases to trimming and J lost 1 base, with 16 bases between them. For the CDR3, the DNA is TGTGCCACCAGCGCCAGGGAAGCTAGCGGCACAGATACGCAGTATTTT. Amino acid sequence: CATSAREASGTDTQYF. The whole variable domain, remainder taken from reference TRBV15 and TRBJ2-3, is DAMVIQNPRYQVTQFGKPVTLSCSQTLNHNVMYWYQQKSSQAPKLLFHYYDKDFNNEADTPDNFQSRRPNTSFCFLDIRSPGLGDTAMYLCATSAREASGTDTQYFGPGTRLTVL.

In DNA, the CDR3 is TGTGCCAGCAGCTTACGACAGGGGGGCAATCAGCCCCAGCATTTT. Translation: CASSLRQGGNQPQHF. The V and J genes are TRBV7-2 and TRBJ1-5; 9 positions match TRBD1. Germline CDR1 is SGHTA and CDR2 is FQGNSA. Germline trimming cut 2 bases from V and 2 bases from J; bases unmatched to any gene: 1. The CDR3 is 15 residues long. The complete variable domain, with remaining parts taken from reference TRBV7-2 and TRBJ1-5, reads GAGVSQSPSNKVTEKGKDVELRCDPISGHTALYWYRQSLGQGLEFLIYFQGNSAPDKSGLPSDRFSAERTGGSVSTLTIQRTQQEDSAVYLCASSLRQGGNQPQHFGDGTRLSIL.

The chain couples TRBV29-1 to TRBJ2-1; TRBD2 matches at 14 bases. V lost 6 bases, J lost 4 bases, and 11 bases stayed unmatched. The CDR3 totals 17 residues. CDR1 is SQVTM and CDR2 is ANQGSEA in the germline V gene. In DNA, the CDR3 is TGCAGCGTGGCTGGAGGGACTAGCGGGAGTTTTTACAATGAGCAGTTCTTC. This encodes CSVAGGTSGSFYNEQFF.

The CDR3 sequence: CASSQDGQGSGANVLTF. The CDR3 bases are TGCGCCAGCAGCCAGGATGGACAGGGCTCTGGGGCCAACGTCCTGACTTTC. This rearrangement joins TRBV4-3 to TRBJ2-6; 8 bases are a match to TRBD1. CDR1 is LGHNA, CDR2 YSLEER, per germline. V was pared by 3 bases and J by 0 bases, with 4 bases of the junction left unmatched. The length of the CDR3 is 17 residues.

This sequence joins TRBV27 and TRBJ1-2; unclear D gene. The germline V gene encodes CDR1 MNHEY and CDR2 SMNVEV (reference sequence). The V end lost 2 bases, the J end lost 4 bases, and 14 bases lay between the germline ends. This CDR3 is 15 amino acids long. CDR3 protein: CASSLRQVSLYGYTF. CDR3 DNA sequence: TGTGCCAGCAGTTTAAGGCAGGTTTCCCTCTATGGCTACACCTTC.

The V call is TRBV11-2, the J call TRBJ2-6, with TRBD1 as a possible D gene (6 bases). This CDR3 spans 18 amino acids. The germline gives CDR1 SGHAT, CDR2 FQNNGV. V lost 4 bases to trimming and J lost 0 bases, with 16 bases between them. The CDR3 DNA follows: TGTGCCAGCAGCTCGACAGGCTCAGGGCCCTCTGGGGCCAACGTCCTGACTTTC. Encoded protein: CASSSTGSGPSGANVLTF.

This clone is a singleton in its sample. The chain uses TRBV18 and TRBJ2-3; D is perhaps TRBD2 (5 bases). This CDR3 has 15 amino acids. The ends were cut back, 0 bases at V and 0 bases at J, with 7 bases in the middle. CDR1 is KGHSH, CDR2 LQKENI, per germline. CDR3 in DNA: TGTGCCAGCTCACCACCGCGACTAAGCACAGATACGCAGTATTTT. Its translation: CASSPPRLSTDTQYF.

In its sample, this clone was seen a few times. The chain employs TRBV29-1 and TRBJ2-3; TRBD2 matches 16 bases. V shed 6 bases and J 0 bases; nucleotides not matched to a gene: 0. CDR3 length: 15 amino acids. CDR1 and CDR2 from the germline V gene are SQVTM and ANQGSEA. The CDR3 DNA sequence: TGCAGCGTGGGACTAGCGGGAGGGAGCACAGATACGCAGTATTTT. It is translated as CSVGLAGGSTDTQYF.

V gene TRBV7-8 combines with J gene TRBJ1-1; TRBD1 is a possible D gene (5 bases). Trimming took off 5 bases at V and 3 bases at J, with 19 bases between the two ends. The CDR3 has 16 residues. Germline-derived CDR1 and CDR2 are SGHVS and FQNEAQ. For the CDR3, the DNA is TGTGCCAGCAGCCATCCCTCCGGGGCCTGGGACACTGAAGCTTTCTTT. This translates into CASSHPSGAWDTEAFF.

The chain recombines TRBV2 with TRBJ2-7, with TRBD2 identical over 10 bases. The V gene end was trimmed by 0 bases and the J gene end by 6 bases; junction bases not matched to a gene: 8. This CDR3 region has 16 residues. Germline CDR1 SNHLY, CDR2 FYNNEI. The CDR3 here is CASSEALAGAIVEQYF. The DNA of the CDR3 is TGTGCCAGCAGTGAAGCGCTAGCGGGAGCCATAGTCGAGCAGTACTTC.

The gene calls are TRBV7-9 and TRBJ1-4; no definite D call. Looked up from germline, CDR1 is SEHNR and CDR2 is FQNEAQ (reference sequence). The length of the CDR3 is 16 residues. The germline V and J ends were trimmed by 1 base and 4 bases, with 13 bases remaining between them. Written as DNA, the CDR3 is TGTGCCAGCAGCTTAGTGGGGTCCCGCCTTAATGAAAAACTGTTTTTT. Its protein product is CASSLVGSRLNEKLFF.

The CDR3 DNA reads TGTGCCAGCAGCTTAGAGGCCCCTGACAGATTATTACTGTCCAATGAGCAGTTCTTC. This gives the protein CASSLEAPDRLLLSNEQFF. The chain employs TRBV7-8 and TRBJ2-1, with a possible D match to TRBD1 (5 bases). Per germline, CDR1 SGHVS and CDR2 FQNEAQ. CDR3 size: 19 residues. Trimming left V 1 base short and J 6 bases short, with 25 bases between. The whole variable domain, filled in from reference TRBV7-8 and TRBJ2-1, reads GAGVSQSPRYKVAKRGQDVALRCDPISGHVSLFWYQQALGQGPEFLTYFQNEAQLDKSGLPSDRFFAERPEGSVSTLKIQRTQQEDSAVYLCASSLEAPDRLLLSNEQFFGPGTRLTVL.

This chain links TRBV14 with TRBJ1-4; no clear D. There are 13 residues in the CDR3. Trimming shortened V by 3 bases and J by 4 bases, and 6 bases separated the two germline ends. The V gene's germline CDR1 is SGHDN and CDR2 FVKESK. DNA of the CDR3: TGTGCCAGCAGCCACCAGCGTAATGAAAAACTGTTTTTT. Its protein product is CASSHQRNEKLFF.

V and J are TRBV6-1 and TRBJ2-1; D assignment may be TRBD1 or TRBD2 (5 bases each). CDR1 and CDR2 (germline): MNHNS, SASEGT. There are 11 residues in the CDR3. Trimming took off 4 bases at V and 10 bases at J, with 8 bases between the two ends. CDR3 DNA sequence: TGTGCCAGCAGTGCCAGGGACGAGCAGTTCTTC. Amino acids: CASSARDEQFF.

The V gene is TRBV28, the J gene TRBJ1-1, with D possibly matching TRBD1 (5 bases). The V and J ends lost 4 bases and 7 bases respectively, with 22 bases between them. The CDR3 covers 16 residues. The germline CDR1 and CDR2 sequences are MDHEN and SYDVKM. The CDR3 sequence: CASSSKGSLVSIEAFF. In nucleotides, the CDR3 is TGTGCCAGCAGTTCCAAGGGGAGTTTGGTATCAATTGAAGCTTTCTTT.

The rearrangement joins TRBV27 to TRBJ1-4, with TRBD1 matching 9 bases. J gave up 7 bases and V 5 bases, and 8 bases lay outside the gene matches. Germline CDR1 and CDR2: MNHEY and SMNVEV (reference sequence). The CDR3 is 15 residues long. The CDR3 sequence is CASSDTGGRGEKLFF. DNA of the CDR3: TGTGCCAGCAGTGATACAGGGGGCAGAGGTGAAAAACTGTTTTTT.

The chain uses TRBV11-2 and TRBJ2-3; 7 bases match TRBD2. This CDR3 contains 14 residues. CDR1 is SGHAT, CDR2 FQNNGV, per germline. Trimming removed 5 bases from V and 2 bases from J; junction bases left unmatched: 4. The CDR3 reads CASSPAGPTDTQYF. CDR3 sequence (DNA): TGTGCCAGCAGCCCAGCGGGACCCACAGATACGCAGTATTTT.

The rearrangement uses TRBV6-4 and TRBJ1-2; 9 bases align to TRBD1. The length of the CDR3 is 15 residues. Germline CDR1 is MRHNA and CDR2 is SNTAGT. J lost 6 bases, V lost 0 bases, and 5 bases had no gene match. CDR3 DNA: TGTGCCAGCAGTGACTCCACAGGGGGCATGGATGGCTACACCTTC. Its translation is CASSDSTGGMDGYTF.

The gene calls are TRBV9 and TRBJ2-3; a possible D gene is TRBD1 (5 bases). The CDR3 is made up of 14 amino acids. Trimming stripped 0 bases from V and 6 bases from J, with 11 bases between. Per the germline V gene, CDR1 is SGDLS and CDR2 is YYNGEE. CDR3 sequence (DNA): TGTGCCAGCAGCGTAGAGGCATACAGGGATACGCAGTATTTT. This codes for CASSVEAYRDTQYF.

The CDR3 region is CASSLGAGGFNEQFF. The CDR3 DNA sequence: TGTGCCAGCAGCTTGGGAGCGGGAGGGTTTAATGAGCAGTTCTTC. The V gene is TRBV11-3, the J gene TRBJ2-1, with 10 bases identical to TRBD2. Trimming cost V 3 bases and J 7 bases; bases outside gene matches: 6. Germline CDR1 reads SGHNT; CDR2 reads YENEEA. The CDR3 spans 15 residues.

This chain links TRBV2 with TRBJ2-3, with 8 bases lining up with TRBD2. V trimming: 4 bases; J trimming: 0 bases; junction bases outside the gene matches: 6. In germline, CDR1 is SNHLY, CDR2 FYNNEI. This CDR3 has 16 residues. The CDR3, as DNA: TGTGCCAGCAGTGGACTAGCGTGGTATAGCACAGATACGCAGTATTTT. Encoded protein: CASSGLAWYSTDTQYF.

The chain combines TRBV7-2 with TRBJ2-5; D uncertain. The CDR3 has 18 amino acids. Per germline, CDR1 SGHTA and CDR2 FQGNSA. The ends were cut back, 4 bases at V and 4 bases at J, with 25 bases in the middle. CDR3 amino acids: CASSSSRIRTKSGETQYF. CDR3 coding DNA: TGTGCCAGCAGCTCTTCGCGAATCCGCACTAAGTCGGGAGAGACCCAGTACTTC.